Sequencing of this T cell receptor (beta chain) was carried out in a study of CD8 T cells in Susac syndrome. With random hexamers, reverse transcription was performed on about 0.5 to 1 ug of RNA. MiXCR was run by TCRdb on the immunoSEQ multiplex PCR reads, yielding one entry per CDR3 protein. The sample contains around 300,000 distinct CDR3 sequences, around 91% of which appear only once. Findings and caveats of the study: A relatively small number of individuals underwent TCR sequencing and HLA analysis.

CD8+ and CD4+ blood T cells underwent TCR beta sequencing. Relapsing-remitting disease, either stable or active, was present in the multiple sclerosis controls, who were treatment-naive patients. Points on this clonotype: Its antigen is unknown.

The sequence derives from a human donor with multiple sclerosis. The specimen was CD8+ T cells from PBMCs.

CDR3 bases: TGTGCCAGCAGCCGTAAGTTTTCGAGAGACAATGAGCAGTTCTTC. It yields the protein CASSRKFSRDNEQFF. This chain links TRBV3-1 with TRBJ2-1, with D unresolved. Germline V CDR1 and CDR2: LGHDT, YNNKEL (reference sequence). Trimming stripped 4 bases from V and 5 bases from J, with 15 bases between. This CDR3 has 15 residues.